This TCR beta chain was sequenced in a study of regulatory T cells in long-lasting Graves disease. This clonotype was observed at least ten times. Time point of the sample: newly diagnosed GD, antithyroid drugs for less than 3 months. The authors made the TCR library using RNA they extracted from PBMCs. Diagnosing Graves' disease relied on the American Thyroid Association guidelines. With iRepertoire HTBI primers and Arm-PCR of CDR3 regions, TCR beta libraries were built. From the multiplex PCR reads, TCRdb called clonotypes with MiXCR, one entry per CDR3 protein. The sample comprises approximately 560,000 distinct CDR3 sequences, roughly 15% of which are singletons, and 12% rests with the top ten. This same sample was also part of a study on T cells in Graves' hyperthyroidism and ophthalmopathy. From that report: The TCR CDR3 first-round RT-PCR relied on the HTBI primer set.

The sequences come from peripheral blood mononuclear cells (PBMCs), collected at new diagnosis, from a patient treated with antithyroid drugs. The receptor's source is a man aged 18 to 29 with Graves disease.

CDR3 DNA: TGCAGTGCTATCAAACTAGCGGGAGGCAATGAGCAGTTCTTC. Translation: CSAIKLAGGNEQFF. The chain couples TRBV20-1 to TRBJ2-1; 12 bases map to TRBD2. The V segment lost 4 bases and the J segment 6 bases; nucleotides outside the gene matches: 4. Germline V gene sequence: CDR1 DFQATT, CDR2 SNEGSKA (reference sequence). The CDR3 runs to 14 residues.